This T cell receptor (beta chain) appears in the sequencing data of a study of T-cell reconstitution after alpha-beta-depleted transplantation in children. This clonotype was detected many times. What it recognizes is unknown. Findings of the study overall: Most T-cell counts and diversity one year after the transplant came from T cells that were newly produced. Some patients' high day-60 TCRbeta diversity was attributed to recipient cells surviving conditioning.

Preparation of the TCRbeta library used unique molecular identifiers. TCRdb called the PCR reads again in MiXCR, with one record for every CDR3 protein. The sample has roughly 160,000 distinct CDR3 sequences, 11% seen once. V gave up 9 bases and J gave up 5 bases, with 11 bases separating them. The CDR3 is 12 residues long. Germline assignment: CDR1 MDHEN and CDR2 SYDVKM. The chain combines TRBV28 with TRBJ1-5; D unresolved. The origin of this receptor is a boy aged 2 to 9 with acute myeloid leukemia, due to receive a stem cell transplant. This material consisted of PBMCs, taken before TCRalphabeta/CD19-depleted stem cell transplant. The CDR3 region is CASRTLHQPQHF. In DNA form, the CDR3 reads TGTGCCAGTCGGACCCTACATCAGCCCCAGCATTTT.